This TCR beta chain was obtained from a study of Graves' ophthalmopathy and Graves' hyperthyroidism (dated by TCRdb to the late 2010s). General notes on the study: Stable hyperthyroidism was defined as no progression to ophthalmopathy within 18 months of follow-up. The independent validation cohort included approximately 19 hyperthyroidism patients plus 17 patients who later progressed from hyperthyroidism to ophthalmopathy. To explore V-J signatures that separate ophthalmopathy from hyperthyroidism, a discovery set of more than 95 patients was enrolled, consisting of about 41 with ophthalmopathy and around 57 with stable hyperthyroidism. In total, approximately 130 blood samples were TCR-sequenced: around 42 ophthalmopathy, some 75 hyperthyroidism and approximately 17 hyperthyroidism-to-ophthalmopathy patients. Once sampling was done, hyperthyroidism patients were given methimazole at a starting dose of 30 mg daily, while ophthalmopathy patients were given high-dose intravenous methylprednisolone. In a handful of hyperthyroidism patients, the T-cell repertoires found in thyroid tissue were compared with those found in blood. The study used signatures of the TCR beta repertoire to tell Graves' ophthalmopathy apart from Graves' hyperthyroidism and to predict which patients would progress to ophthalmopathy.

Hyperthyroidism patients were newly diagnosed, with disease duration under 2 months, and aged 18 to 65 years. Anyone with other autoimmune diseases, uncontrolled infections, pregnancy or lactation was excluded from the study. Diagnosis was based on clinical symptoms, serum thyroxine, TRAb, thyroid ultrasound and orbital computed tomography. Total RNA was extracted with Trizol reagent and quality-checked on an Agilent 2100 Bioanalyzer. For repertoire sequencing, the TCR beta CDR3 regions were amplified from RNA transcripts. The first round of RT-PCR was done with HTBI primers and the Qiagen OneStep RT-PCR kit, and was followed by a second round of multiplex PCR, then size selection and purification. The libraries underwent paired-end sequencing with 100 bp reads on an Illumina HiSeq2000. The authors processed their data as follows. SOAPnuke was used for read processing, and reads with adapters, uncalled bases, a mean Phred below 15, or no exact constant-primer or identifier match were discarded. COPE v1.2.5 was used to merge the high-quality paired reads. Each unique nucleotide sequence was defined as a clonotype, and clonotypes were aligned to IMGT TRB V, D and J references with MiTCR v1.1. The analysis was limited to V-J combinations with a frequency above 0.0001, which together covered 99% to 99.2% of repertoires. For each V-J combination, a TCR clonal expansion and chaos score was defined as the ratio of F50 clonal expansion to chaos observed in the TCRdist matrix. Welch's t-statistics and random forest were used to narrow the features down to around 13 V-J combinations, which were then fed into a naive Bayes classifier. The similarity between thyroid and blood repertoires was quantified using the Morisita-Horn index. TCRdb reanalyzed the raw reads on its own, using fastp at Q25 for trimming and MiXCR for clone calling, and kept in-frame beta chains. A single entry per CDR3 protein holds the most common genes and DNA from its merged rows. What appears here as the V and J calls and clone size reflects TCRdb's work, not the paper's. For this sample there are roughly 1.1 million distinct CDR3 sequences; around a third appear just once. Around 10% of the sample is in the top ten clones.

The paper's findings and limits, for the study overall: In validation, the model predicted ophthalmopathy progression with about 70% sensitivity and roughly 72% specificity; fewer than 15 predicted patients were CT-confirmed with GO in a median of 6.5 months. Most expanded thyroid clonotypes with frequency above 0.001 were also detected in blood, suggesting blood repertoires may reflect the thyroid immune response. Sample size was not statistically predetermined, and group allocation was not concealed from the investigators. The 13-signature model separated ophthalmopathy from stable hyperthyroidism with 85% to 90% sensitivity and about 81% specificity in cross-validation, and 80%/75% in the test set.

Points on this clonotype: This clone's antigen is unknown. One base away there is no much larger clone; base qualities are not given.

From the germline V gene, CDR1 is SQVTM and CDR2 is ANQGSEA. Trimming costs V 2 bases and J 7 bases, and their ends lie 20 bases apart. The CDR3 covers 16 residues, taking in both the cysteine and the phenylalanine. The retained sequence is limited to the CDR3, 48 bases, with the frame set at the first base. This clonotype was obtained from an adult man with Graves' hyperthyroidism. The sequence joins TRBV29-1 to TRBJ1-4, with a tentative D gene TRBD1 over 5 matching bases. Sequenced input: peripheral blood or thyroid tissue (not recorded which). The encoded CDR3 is CSVEPQTRDGGEKLFF. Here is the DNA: TGCAGCGTTGAACCGCAGACCCGGGACGGTGGTGAAAAACTGTTTTTT.